The rows below give T cell receptor beta chains drawn from one sample of a study of OX40 agonist ivuxolimab in advanced cancers. Clones were sequenced by immunoSEQ multiplex PCR, and TCRdb holds only the in-frame ones, with some missing. The repertoire holds more than 50,000 clones, with 90% to 95% as singletons. Specimen: CD4+ or CD8+ T cells sorted from blood, collected in a trial of the OX40 agonist ivuxolimab. Source of these receptors: an adult with an advanced solid tumor such as melanoma, head and neck, liver or kidney cancer. Both conserved end residues are part of each CDR3. The D gene is left open where the match is weak. Size is omitted from some rows. Given values are once, few, many or a class for expanded clones.

size,D,J,V,DNA,CDR3
NA,TRBD2,TRBJ2-7,TRBV28,TGTGCCAGCAGTTGGGCGGGGGAGCCCTACGAGCAGTACTTC,CASSWAGEPYEQYF
NA,NA,TRBJ1-1,TRBV9,TGTGCCAGCAGCCTGGGACATCTGAACACTGAAGCTTTCTTT,CASSLGHLNTEAFF
NA,NA,TRBJ2-5,TRBV9,TGTGCCAGCAGCCCAGCTCAGGGATGGCTGACCCAGTACTTC,CASSPAQGWLTQYF
NA,NA,TRBJ2-3,TRBV7-9,TGTGCCAGCAGCCCCTTAAGGTCTGGCACAGATACGCAGTATTTT,CASSPLRSGTDTQYF
NA,TRBD2,TRBJ2-7,TRBV10-3,TGTGCCATCAATGGCACTAGCGGGAGAGGATCCGTAGCGGAGCAGTACTTC,CAINGTSGRGSVAEQYF
NA,NA,TRBJ2-7,TRBV5-1,TGCGCCAGCAGCTTGGCCGAGGGGAGGCGGCGCGAGCAGTACTTC,CASSLAEGRRREQYF
NA,TRBD1,TRBJ1-5,TRBV2,TGTGCCAGCAGTCACGGACAGGGTTCGAGCAATCAGCCCCAGCATTTT,CASSHGQGSSNQPQHF
NA,NA,TRBJ1-4,TRBV27,TGTGCCAGCAGTTCCCAGGGTGAGTACGGAAAACTGTTTTTT,CASSSQGEYGKLFF
NA,TRBD2,TRBJ2-7,TRBV10-3,TGTGCCATCAGTGAGACTAGCGGGAGGGAGCGCGAGCAGTACTTC,CAISETSGREREQYF
once,TRBD2,TRBJ2-7,TRBV4-3,TGCGCCAGCAGCCAAGAAATCCCTGGGAGCGGGAGGATTGACGAGCAGTACTTC,CASSQEIPGSGRIDEQYF
NA,TRBD1,TRBJ2-7,TRBV6-5,TGTGCCAGCAGTTTCAACCCGGGACAGGGGGCACAAGAGCAGTACTTC,CASSFNPGQGAQEQYF
NA,TRBD1,TRBJ2-1,TRBV12-5,TGTGCTAGTGGTTTGGTACAGGGGATCTACAATGAGCAGTTCTTC,CASGLVQGIYNEQFF
NA,TRBD2,TRBJ2-2,TRBV4-2,TGTGCCAGCAGCTTTACTAGCGGGACGAACACCGGGGAGCTGTTTTTT,CASSFTSGTNTGELFF
NA,NA,TRBJ2-1,TRBV7-9,TGTGCCAGCACACCTACGGCGGATGAGCAGTTCTTC,CASTPTADEQFF